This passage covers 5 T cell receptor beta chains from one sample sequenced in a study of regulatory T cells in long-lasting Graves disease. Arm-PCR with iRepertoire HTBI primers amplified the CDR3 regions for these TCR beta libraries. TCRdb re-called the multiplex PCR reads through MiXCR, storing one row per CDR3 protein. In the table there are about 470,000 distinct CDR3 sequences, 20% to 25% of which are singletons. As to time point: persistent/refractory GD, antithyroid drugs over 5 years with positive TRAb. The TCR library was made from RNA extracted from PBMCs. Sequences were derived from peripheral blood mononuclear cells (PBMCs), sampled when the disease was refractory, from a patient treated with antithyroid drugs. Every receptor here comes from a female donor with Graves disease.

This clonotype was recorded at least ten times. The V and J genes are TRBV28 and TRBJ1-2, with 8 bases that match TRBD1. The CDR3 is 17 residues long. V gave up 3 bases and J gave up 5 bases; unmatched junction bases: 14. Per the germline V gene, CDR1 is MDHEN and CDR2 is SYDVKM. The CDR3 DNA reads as TGTGCCAGCAGTTTCCCCCCCCCGGACAGGGTATTGTATGGCTACACCTTC. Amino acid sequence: CASSFPPPDRVLYGYTF.

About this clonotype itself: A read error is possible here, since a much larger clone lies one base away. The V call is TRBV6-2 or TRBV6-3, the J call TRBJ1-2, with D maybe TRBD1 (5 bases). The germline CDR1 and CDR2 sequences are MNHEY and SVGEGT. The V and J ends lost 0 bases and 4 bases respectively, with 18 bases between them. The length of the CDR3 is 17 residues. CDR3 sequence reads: CASSYSGTSLLLYGYTF. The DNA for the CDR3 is TGTGCCAGCAGTTACTCGGGGACCTCGTTGCTCCTCTATGGCTACACCTTC.

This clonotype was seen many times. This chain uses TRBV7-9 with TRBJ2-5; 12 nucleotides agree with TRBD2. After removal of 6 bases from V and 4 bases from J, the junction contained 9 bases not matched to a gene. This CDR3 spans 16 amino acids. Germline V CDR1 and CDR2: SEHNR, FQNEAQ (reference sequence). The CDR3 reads CASRDSSGRARETQYF. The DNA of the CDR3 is TGTGCCAGCAGGGACTCTAGCGGGAGGGCCCGAGAGACCCAGTACTTC.

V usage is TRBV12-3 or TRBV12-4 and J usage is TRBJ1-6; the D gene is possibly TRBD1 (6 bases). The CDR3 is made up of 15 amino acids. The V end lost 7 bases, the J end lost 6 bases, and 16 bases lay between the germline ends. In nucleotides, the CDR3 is TGTGCCAGCAAGTTGGACGGGGGGCGTAATTCACCCCTCCACTTT. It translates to CASKLDGGRNSPLHF.

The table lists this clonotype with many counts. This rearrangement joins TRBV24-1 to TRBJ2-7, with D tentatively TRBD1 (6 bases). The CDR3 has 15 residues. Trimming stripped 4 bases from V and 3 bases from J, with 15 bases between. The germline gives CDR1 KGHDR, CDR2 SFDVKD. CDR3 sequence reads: CATSDAQTGHYEQYF. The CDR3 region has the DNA TGTGCCACCAGTGACGCCCAAACAGGGCACTACGAGCAGTACTTC.